These 13 T cell receptor beta chains came from one sample sequenced in a study of blood T cell repertoires in COVID-19 (dated by TCRdb to 2018 to 2021). Receptor libraries were prepared by the immunoSEQ multiplex PCR assay. What TCRdb holds here is the immuneACCESS table cut down to in-frame rearrangements. Part of the clones is not present; checked against another copy, under half of the missing clones reflect an unresolved V gene, and the others are unexplained. Counted in this sample were 130,000 to 150,000 clones; around 86% of them appeared once. The biggest ten clones account for 8.2% of the sample. Sequences were obtained from peripheral blood. These receptors all come from a human donor in a cohort sampled during active COVID-19.

The V gene is TRBV5-1, the J gene TRBJ2-7, with 8 bases lining up with TRBD2. This CDR3 is 16 amino acids long. The trim removed 4 bases at V and 2 bases at J, leaving 11 bases unmatched. The germline gives CDR1 SGHRS, CDR2 YFSETQ. The CDR3 here is CASSTGYSGATYEQYF. As DNA, the CDR3 is TGCGCCAGCAGCACCGGCTATAGCGGGGCTACCTACGAGCAGTACTTC.

The rearrangement uses TRBV4-1 and TRBJ1-2; D not resolved. V lost 6 bases to trimming and J lost 8 bases, with 19 bases between them. The germline V gene encodes CDR1 MGHRA and CDR2 YSYEKL. This CDR3 comprises 14 residues. CDR3 amino acids: CASRNPGQTGGYTF. DNA for the CDR3: TGCGCCAGCAGAAACCCTGGGCAGACCGGCGGCTACACCTTC.

The chain couples TRBV19 to TRBJ1-1; D may be TRBD1 (5 bases). V lost 0 bases, J lost 4 bases, and 9 bases lay in between. The CDR3 contains 14 residues. The germline V gene encodes CDR1 LNHDA and CDR2 SQIVND (reference sequence). This chain's CDR3 is CASSIDRAVTEAFF. DNA of the CDR3: TGTGCCAGTAGTATAGACAGGGCAGTCACTGAAGCTTTCTTT.

This sequence joins TRBV6-6 and TRBJ2-7, with TRBD1 matching over 9 bases. The germline V gene has CDR1 MNHNY and CDR2 SVGAGI (reference sequence). V shed 0 bases and J 5 bases; nucleotides not matched to a gene: 5. This CDR3 comprises 15 residues. In nucleotides, the CDR3 is TGTGCCAGCAGTTACTCCCGGGACAGGGCCCACGAGCAGTACTTC. It translates to CASSYSRDRAHEQYF.

The chain employs TRBV18 and TRBJ1-5, with D hard to call. This CDR3 has 14 amino acids. Germline lookup yields CDR1 KGHSH and CDR2 LQKENI. The V end lost 3 bases, the J end lost 5 bases, and 11 bases lay between the germline ends. The CDR3 here is CASSPSSRDQPQHF. The CDR3 bases are TGTGCCAGCTCACCCTCAAGTCGGGATCAGCCCCAGCATTTT.

The chain is built from TRBV5-1 and TRBJ2-2, with a weak D call TRBD1 (5 bases). The V gene lost 2 bases and the J gene lost 8 bases, with 7 bases spanning the gap. Germline lookup yields CDR1 SGHRS and CDR2 YFSETQ. This CDR3 spans 12 amino acids. CDR3 DNA: TGCGCCAGCAGCTTACAGGCTGGGGAGCTGTTTTTT. Translation gives CASSLQAGELFF.

The chain employs TRBV11-2 and TRBJ1-1; 10 bases fit TRBD1. Per the germline V gene, CDR1 is SGHAT and CDR2 is FQNNGV. The CDR3 totals 12 residues. V lost 4 bases and J lost 11; bases outside the gene matches: 4. CDR3 loop: CASSSGTGDAFF. Written as DNA, the CDR3 is TGTGCCAGCAGCTCCGGGACAGGGGACGCTTTCTTT.

This clone was found a few times. The genes are TRBV28 and TRBJ2-1, with 8 positions matching TRBD1. After removal of 3 bases from V and 4 bases from J, the junction contained 5 bases not matched to a gene. CDR1 is MDHEN and CDR2 is SYDVKM in the germline V gene. The CDR3 covers 15 residues. In DNA form, the CDR3 reads TGTGCCAGCAGTTTGGGGGGACAGGAGTACAATGAGCAGTTCTTC. Its protein product is CASSLGGQEYNEQFF.

The chain couples TRBV10-3 to TRBJ1-6; 11 bases are a match to TRBD1. V dropped 3 bases and J dropped 6; count of bases not matched to a gene: 1. This CDR3 comprises 15 residues. Germline V lookup: CDR1 ENHRY, CDR2 SYGVKD. This CDR3 is CAISEGQGANSPLHF. CDR3 in DNA: TGTGCCATCAGTGAAGGACAGGGGGCTAATTCACCCCTCCACTTT.

V is TRBV19 and J is TRBJ2-3, with 11 bases fitting TRBD2. Germline-derived CDR1 and CDR2 are LNHDA and SQIVND (reference sequence). This CDR3 is built from 15 residues. V was pared by 6 bases and J by 4 bases, with 6 bases of the junction left unmatched. As DNA, the CDR3 is TGTGCCAGTAGCCTCACTAGCGGGAGAGCAGATACGCAGTATTTT. Its protein is CASSLTSGRADTQYF.

This clone appeared once. CDR3 DNA: TGTGCCAGCAGCCAGTGGGGGGAGGCGACTAACTATGGCTACACCTTC. It codes for CASSQWGEATNYGYTF. V usage is TRBV3-1 (or the pseudogene TRBV3-2) and J usage is TRBJ1-2, with D possibly TRBD1 on 5 matching bases. Germline V gene data show CDR1 as LGHDT and CDR2 as YNNKEL (reference sequence). Deletions cut 3 bases from V and 0 bases from J, with 14 bases between. This CDR3 is 16 amino acids long.

The rearrangement links TRBV5-1 to TRBJ2-5, with D possibly matching TRBD2 (6 bases). The germline V gene has CDR1 SGHRS and CDR2 YFSETQ. V gave up 4 bases and J gave up 5 bases, with 15 bases separating them. CDR3 length equals 14 residues. DNA of the CDR3: TGCGCCAGCAGCACGGCTAGCGCTCTGGAGACCCAGTACTTC. Amino acid sequence: CASSTASALETQYF.

The gene calls are TRBV2 and TRBJ2-6; D remains unclear. V lost 11 bases and J 0 bases, leaving 17 bases between the germline ends. The V gene's germline CDR1 is SNHLY and CDR2 FYNNEI. The CDR3 contains 16 residues. The CDR3 loop is CAQTARLPSGANVLTF. Here the CDR3 DNA reads TGTGCCCAGACGGCGAGGCTTCCCTCTGGGGCCAACGTCCTGACTTTC.